This T cell receptor (beta chain) derives from a study of T cells in Graves' hyperthyroidism and ophthalmopathy. This clonotype occurred a few times. Antigen unknown. This CDR3 has 12 residues. Trimming cost V 3 bases and J 12 bases; bases outside gene matches: 9. The germline V gene encodes CDR1 DFQATT and CDR2 SNEGSKA (reference sequence). Regarding the study as a whole: A model using 13 V-J features told ophthalmopathy apart from stable hyperthyroidism. For ophthalmopathy, model prediction preceded onset by a median roughly 6.3 months. Blood also held most thyroid clonotypes expanded beyond 0.001.

Diagnostic assessment was based on clinical symptoms, serum thyroxine and TRAb, thyroid ultrasound and orbital computed tomography. It was RNA transcripts that yielded the amplified TCR beta CDR3 regions. TCR CDR3 underwent first-round RT-PCR with the HTBI primer set. From the multiplex PCR reads, TCRdb called clonotypes with MiXCR, one entry per CDR3 protein. The sample includes about 59,000 distinct CDR3 sequences, roughly 50% of them seen just once. V gene TRBV20-1 combines with J gene TRBJ1-2; TRBD1 aligns across 8 bases. Input material: blood. The TCR sequence derives from a woman aged 55-75 years with Graves' ophthalmopathy. The CDR3 loop is CSARSGGTGNTF. For the CDR3, the DNA is TGCAGTGCTAGGTCAGGGGGCACGGGAAACACCTTC.